The next 32 T cell receptor beta chains were all read from a single sample in a study of cytomegalovirus exposure and HLA in healthy donors. The table came from immunoSEQ multiplex PCR; TCRdb's copy has only in-frame clones and leaves some out. The profile shows about 130,000 clones, around 92% of them singletons. The specimen was PBMCs. These receptors originate from a man aged 30 to 39 in good health and CMV-seronegative.

The chain recombines TRBV7-6 with TRBJ2-1; TRBD2 matches 14 bases. Germline V lookup: CDR1 SGHVS, CDR2 FNYEAQ. J lost 15 bases, V lost 1 base, and 5 bases had no gene match. The CDR3 consists of 14 residues. The CDR3 spells CASSLGLAGGYLFF. CDR3 DNA sequence: TGTGCCAGCAGCTTAGGACTAGCGGGGGGGTACCTGTTCTTC.

V is TRBV15 and J is TRBJ2-7; a weak D match, TRBD1 (5 bases). V was pared by 1 base and J by 2 bases, with 18 bases between. The CDR3 is made up of 17 amino acids. CDR1 and CDR2 from the germline V gene are LNHNV and YYDKDF (reference sequence). The CDR3 sequence is CATSRGITGMEPYEQYF. CDR3 DNA sequence: TGTGCCACCAGCAGAGGCATAACAGGAATGGAGCCCTACGAGCAGTACTTC.

The V call is TRBV11-2, the J call TRBJ2-7; 8 bases are shared with TRBD1. The germline V gene encodes CDR1 SGHAT and CDR2 FQNNGV. This CDR3 comprises 14 residues. With 5 bases clipped from V and 2 bases from J, the junction kept 5 bases outside the gene matches. CDR3 nucleotide sequence: TGTGCCAGCAGCCCTGGACAGGGCCCCTACGAGCAGTACTTC. This sequence encodes CASSPGQGPYEQYF.

V is TRBV28 and J is TRBJ2-1, with 8 positions matching TRBD2. Losses at the gene ends were 9 bases for V and 2 bases for J; bases not matched to a gene: 6. The CDR3 runs to 14 residues. Germline CDR1 is MDHEN and CDR2 is SYDVKM. The CDR3, as DNA: TGTGCCAGTTCCGGGACTAGTCCCTACAATGAGCAGTTCTTC. Amino acids: CASSGTSPYNEQFF. Variable domain in full (rest from reference TRBV28 and TRBJ2-1): DVKVTQSSRYLVKRTGEKVFLECVQDMDHENMFWYRQDPGLGLRLIYFSYDVKMKEKGDIPEGYSVSREKKERFSLILESASTNQTSMYLCASSGTSPYNEQFFGPGTRLTVL.

J is TRBJ1-6 and V is TRBV7-9; the match to TRBD1 covers 8 bases. The V gene end was trimmed by 3 bases and the J gene end by 10 bases; junction bases not matched to a gene: 5. From germline, CDR1 is SEHNR and CDR2 FQNEAQ (reference sequence). The CDR3 runs 14 residues. The CDR3 is CASSFTGGNSPLHF. DNA for the CDR3: TGTGCCAGCAGCTTTACAGGGGGAAACTCACCCCTCCACTTT.

The chain has TRBV7-6 and TRBJ2-3, with 9 bases aligning to TRBD2. Germline assignment: CDR1 SGHVS and CDR2 FNYEAQ. This CDR3 spans 16 amino acids. The V gene end was trimmed by 8 bases and the J gene end by 1 base; junction bases not matched to a gene: 10. The CDR3 region has the DNA TGTGCCAGCTCATCCGGGACTAGCAGCCGCACAGATACGCAGTATTTT. Translating gives CASSSGTSSRTDTQYF.

V gene TRBV6-5 combines with J gene TRBJ1-3, with D tentatively TRBD1 (6 bases). Trimming stripped 0 bases from V and 1 base from J, with 10 bases between. The CDR3 consists of 16 residues. CDR1 MNHEY and CDR2 SVGAGI come from the germline V gene. The CDR3 nucleotides are TGTGCCAGCAGTTACTCGGGGGGGACATCTGGAAACACCATATATTTT. This gives the protein CASSYSGGTSGNTIYF.

Comment on this clone: A junction boundary mismatches the germline segment, possibly from a read error. The chain joins TRBV10-3 to TRBJ2-5, with D tentatively TRBD1 (7 bases). The germline CDR1 and CDR2 sequences are ENHRY and SYGVKD. The CDR3 has 14 residues. CDR3 region: CAITEIGGGRAQYF. In nucleotides, the CDR3 is TGTGCCATCACTGAGATCGGAGGGGGCCGAGCCCAGTACTTC.

CDR3 DNA: TGTGCCAGCAGTGAAGCCGGGAGCACAGATACGCAGTATTTT. As protein: CASSEAGSTDTQYF. The chain has TRBV6-1 and TRBJ2-3; no clear D gene. The V end lost 0 bases, the J end lost 0 bases, and 4 bases lay between the germline ends. There are 14 residues in the CDR3. Germline-derived CDR1 and CDR2 are MNHNS and SASEGT.

Comment on this clone: In the same sample, other DNA sequences code for this CDR3. The V gene is TRBV5-1, the J gene TRBJ2-1, with 10 bases fitting TRBD2. The germline V gene encodes CDR1 SGHRS and CDR2 YFSETQ. V was pared by 4 bases and J by 5 bases, with 6 bases of the junction left unmatched. This CDR3 comprises 15 residues. CDR3 sequence reads: CASSPRTSGDNEQFF. CDR3 nucleotides: TGCGCCAGCAGCCCACGGACTAGCGGTGACAATGAGCAGTTCTTC.

Worth noting for this clone: The sample contains more than one DNA sequence encoding this CDR3. The V call is TRBV4-3, the J call TRBJ1-2; no firm D call. This CDR3 is built from 14 residues. Trimming left V 0 bases short and J 5 bases short, with 10 bases between. Per the germline V gene, CDR1 is LGHNA and CDR2 is YSLEER. The CDR3 sequence is CASSQDAGGYGYTF. CDR3 coding DNA: TGCGCCAGCAGCCAAGATGCGGGAGGGTATGGCTACACCTTC.

The chain carries TRBV14 and TRBJ2-7; 8 nucleotides agree with TRBD2. Germline CDR1 and CDR2: SGHDN and FVKESK. The CDR3 is 14 residues long. V shed 6 bases, J shed 1 base, and the junction held 5 bases outside the gene matches. In DNA form, the CDR3 reads TGTGCCAGCAGTCCTGCGGGGGGATCCTACGAGCAGTACTTC. Translated: CASSPAGGSYEQYF.

Here the CDR3 reads CASSLGTGWTDTQYF. CDR3 nucleotides: TGTGCCAGCAGCTTAGGAACGGGGTGGACAGATACGCAGTATTTT. This sequence joins TRBV11-2 and TRBJ2-3, with a weak D call TRBD2 (5 bases). Germline V gene data show CDR1 as SGHAT and CDR2 as FQNNGV. Trimming shortened V by 1 base and J by 3 bases, and 11 bases separated the two germline ends. The CDR3 spans 15 residues.

The chain employs TRBV5-1 and TRBJ1-3; tentatively, D is TRBD1 (6 bases). This CDR3 is 14 amino acids long. Trimming took off 4 bases at V and 4 bases at J, with 12 bases between the two ends. CDR1 SGHRS and CDR2 YFSETQ come from the germline V gene. The CDR3 region is CASSGTGSGNTIYF. DNA for the CDR3: TGCGCCAGCAGCGGAACAGGGAGCGGAAACACCATATATTTT.

The V and J genes are TRBV4-3 and TRBJ1-2, with 10 nucleotides matching TRBD1. Germline CDR1 LGHNA, CDR2 YSLEER. This CDR3 comprises 14 residues. V trimming: 4 bases; J trimming: 8 bases; junction bases outside the gene matches: 7. CDR3 protein: CASSPGQGSWGYTF. CDR3 bases: TGCGCCAGCAGCCCGGGACAGGGGAGTTGGGGCTACACCTTC.

The chain has TRBV10-3 and TRBJ2-7; the D gene is possibly TRBD2 (6 bases). From germline, CDR1 is ENHRY and CDR2 SYGVKD. The CDR3 is 13 residues long. Trimming stripped 5 bases from V and 6 bases from J, with 14 bases between. This CDR3 is CAISSNQGGEQYF. In nucleotides, the CDR3 is TGTGCCATCAGTAGCAATCAGGGAGGCGAGCAGTACTTC.

The gene calls are TRBV7-9 and TRBJ2-3; D may be TRBD2 (6 bases). The CDR3 is 11 amino acids. Germline CDR1 SEHNR, CDR2 FQNEAQ (reference sequence). V was clipped by 8 bases and J by 6 bases, with 9 bases between them. The CDR3 region is CASPRGDTQYF. CDR3 coding DNA: TGTGCCAGCCCTCGGGGGGATACGCAGTATTTT.

The chain joins TRBV9 to TRBJ1-6; unclear D gene. The CDR3 has 15 residues. V lost 6 bases and J lost 6, with 16 bases in between. Germline V gene sequence: CDR1 SGDLS, CDR2 YYNGEE. CDR3 in amino acids: CASTEEDYPNSPLHF. Here the CDR3 DNA reads TGTGCCAGCACCGAAGAGGACTATCCTAATTCACCCCTCCACTTT.

In this sample, this clone turned up once. V usage is TRBV12-5 and J usage is TRBJ1-5; 10 nucleotides match TRBD1. The CDR3 spans 15 residues. Per the germline V gene, CDR1 is LGHNT and CDR2 is FRNRAP. The V segment lost 2 bases and the J segment 4 bases; nucleotides outside the gene matches: 2. The CDR3 DNA follows: TGTGCTAGTGGTTTGAGACAGGGGGCGAATCAGCCCCAGCATTTT. Protein sequence: CASGLRQGANQPQHF.

The V call is TRBV5-4, the J call TRBJ2-7, with 8 nucleotides matching TRBD1. V shed 3 bases and J 1 base; nucleotides not matched to a gene: 6. Per germline, CDR1 SGHNT and CDR2 YYREEE (reference sequence). This CDR3 comprises 15 residues. The CDR3 loop reads CASSWWDRRSYEQYF. The CDR3 DNA is TGTGCCAGCAGCTGGTGGGACAGGAGGTCCTACGAGCAGTACTTC.

V usage is TRBV19 and J usage is TRBJ1-3; D may be TRBD1 (6 bases). Between the trimmed V and J ends, which lost 5 bases and 2 bases, there was a span of 13 bases. This CDR3 is 15 amino acids long. Per the germline V gene, CDR1 is LNHDA and CDR2 is SQIVND (reference sequence). CDR3 protein: CASSSNRAAGNTIYF. CDR3 DNA sequence: TGTGCCAGTAGTTCCAACAGGGCTGCTGGAAACACCATATATTTT. Looking up the rest from reference TRBV19 and TRBJ1-3 gives the full variable domain: DGGITQSPKYLFRKEGQNVTLSCEQNLNHDAMYWYRQDPGQGLRLIYYSQIVNDFQKGDIAEGYSVSREKKESFPLTVTSAQKNPTAFYLCASSSNRAAGNTIYFGEGSWLTVV.

The chain has TRBV18 and TRBJ2-4; 8 bases match TRBD1. Germline values: CDR1 KGHSH, CDR2 LQKENI. Trimming removed 0 bases from V and 5 bases from J; junction bases left unmatched: 6. The length of the CDR3 is 16 residues. The CDR3 protein is CASSPPMGQAENIQYF. The CDR3 bases are TGTGCCAGCTCACCACCCATGGGACAGGCCGAAAACATTCAGTACTTC.

The rearrangement uses TRBV5-1 and TRBJ1-2, with D perhaps matching TRBD1 (6 bases). Trimming shortened V by 4 bases and J by 0 bases, and 10 bases separated the two germline ends. Looked up from germline, CDR1 is SGHRS and CDR2 is YFSETQ. This CDR3 has 14 residues. Here the CDR3 reads CASSPQGANYGYTF. CDR3 in DNA: TGCGCCAGCAGCCCACAGGGAGCTAACTATGGCTACACCTTC.

This clone has only one observation. This chain links TRBV11-2 with TRBJ2-1; possibly TRBD2 for D (6 bases). The germline CDR1 and CDR2 sequences are SGHAT and FQNNGV. The CDR3 totals 15 residues. Trimming took 3 bases from V and 0 from J, leaving 9 bases between them. In nucleotides, the CDR3 is TGTGCCAGCAGCTTCTTGACTAGCTCCTACAATGAGCAGTTCTTC. Translation: CASSFLTSSYNEQFF.

The chain carries TRBV18 and TRBJ2-7, with D perhaps TRBD1 (5 bases). The V end lost 0 bases, the J end lost 2 bases, and 8 bases lay between the germline ends. The CDR3 contains 14 residues. The germline gives CDR1 KGHSH, CDR2 LQKENI. This chain's CDR3 is CASSPPKGTYEQYF. CDR3 nucleotide sequence: TGTGCCAGCTCACCACCGAAGGGGACCTACGAGCAGTACTTC.

The chain recombines TRBV11-2 with TRBJ2-7, with D perhaps TRBD1 (6 bases). The ends were cut back, 3 bases at V and 5 bases at J, with 11 bases in the middle. Germline V lookup: CDR1 SGHAT, CDR2 FQNNGV. The CDR3 totals 13 residues. The CDR3 here is CASSFLQGNEQYF. The CDR3 coding sequence is TGTGCCAGCAGCTTCCTACAGGGTAACGAGCAGTACTTC.

In its sample, this clone was seen a few times. The V gene is TRBV6-1, the J gene TRBJ1-1, with TRBD1 identical over 9 bases. The CDR3 is made up of 12 amino acids. Germline V gene data show CDR1 as MNHNS and CDR2 as SASEGT. V was clipped by 8 bases and J by 3 bases; unmatched bases: 1. CDR3 DNA: TGTGCCAGCCGACAGGGGGACACTGAAGCTTTCTTT. Its translation: CASRQGDTEAFF.

V gene TRBV27 combines with J gene TRBJ2-5, with TRBD1 as a possible D gene (5 bases). Germline CDR1 and CDR2: MNHEY and SMNVEV (reference sequence). Trimming pared 6 bases from V and 3 bases from J, leaving 14 bases between. The CDR3 sequence is 14 residues long. CDR3 sequence: CASSRAGRKETQYF. The CDR3, as DNA: TGTGCCAGCAGCCGTGCAGGGCGAAAAGAGACCCAGTACTTC.

The chain joins TRBV27 to TRBJ2-2; no clear D gene. Germline CDR1 and CDR2: MNHEY and SMNVEV (reference sequence). The CDR3 has 12 amino acids. V was pared by 2 bases and J by 6 bases, with 4 bases between. The CDR3 reads CASSLIAGELFF. For the CDR3, the DNA is TGTGCCAGCAGTTTAATAGCCGGGGAGCTGTTTTTT.

The V gene is TRBV27, the J gene TRBJ1-1; D call uncertain. Germline loops: CDR1 MNHEY, CDR2 SMNVEV (reference sequence). There are 13 residues in the CDR3. The V end lost 0 bases, the J end lost 1 base, and 3 bases lay between the germline ends. The CDR3 nucleotides are TGTGCCAGCAGTTTATCCCGGAACACTGAAGCTTTCTTT. It specifies CASSLSRNTEAFF.

Of note for this clone: The same CDR3 is also encoded by other DNA sequences in this sample. The V call is TRBV18, the J call TRBJ2-7, with 7 positions matching TRBD1. The CDR3 extends over 13 amino acids. V lost 3 bases, J lost 1 base, and 0 bases stayed unmatched. Germline V gene sequence: CDR1 KGHSH, CDR2 LQKENI. This chain's CDR3 is CASSPGQSYEQYF. For the CDR3, the DNA is TGTGCCAGCTCACCGGGACAGTCCTACGAGCAGTACTTC.

This chain uses TRBV6-5 with TRBJ2-5, with a possible D match to TRBD2 (5 bases). The CDR3 length is 14 residues. V shed 2 bases and J shed 4 bases, with 11 bases lying between them. The germline CDR1 and CDR2 sequences are MNHEY and SVGAGI. CDR3 amino acids: CASSYVLARETQYF. CDR3 nucleotides: TGTGCCAGCAGTTACGTCCTAGCACGAGAGACCCAGTACTTC.